This T cell receptor (beta chain) was obtained from a study of blood T cell repertoires in COVID-19. Original processing methods: From reference gene primer amplification, estimates of nucleated cell counts were derived. Generated by immunoSEQ multiplex PCR, the TCRdb table keeps only in-frame clones and is missing some. The V and J calls and clone size are taken from that table; D and trimming were inferred from the DNA. The table has over 150,000 clones, roughly 84% seen once. Sample: peripheral blood. The TCR sequence derives from a man between 18 and 29 years old with active or convalescent COVID-19.

As DNA, the CDR3 is TGTGCCAGCAGCCGACTGGACAGGGGTTCCTACGAGCAGTACTTC. It translates to CASSRLDRGSYEQYF. The rearrangement joins TRBV7-9 to TRBJ2-7, with TRBD1 identical over 9 bases. This CDR3 spans 15 amino acids. Losses at the gene ends were 5 bases for V and 1 base for J; bases not matched to a gene: 6. Per the germline V gene, CDR1 is SEHNR and CDR2 is FQNEAQ (reference sequence).